Sequencing of this T cell receptor (beta chain) was carried out in a study of blood T cell repertoires in COVID-19. About the study: COVID-19 samples collected from the United States, Italy and Spain covered acute and convalescent phases.

Original analysis: Estimates of nucleated cell counts were drawn from the amplification of reference gene primers. The assay was immunoSEQ multiplex PCR, and TCRdb's table has in-frame clones only and misses some. V, J and clone size reflect that table, while D and trimming were determined from the DNA. This sample has over 200,000 clones, with over 70% found just once. V was trimmed by 3 bases and J by 0 bases, leaving 7 bases between them. The CDR3 loop spans 13 amino acids. Germline CDR1 reads DFQATT; CDR2 reads SNEGSKA (reference sequence). This clonotype was sampled from a man older than 75 with acute or convalescent COVID-19. The V gene is TRBV20-1, the J gene TRBJ2-3; D may be TRBD2 (5 bases). The specimen was peripheral blood. CDR3 region: CSASGGSTDTQYF. CDR3 bases: TGCAGTGCTAGTGGCGGGAGCACAGATACGCAGTATTTT.